Described below is a single T cell receptor (beta chain) sequence and its context. The entry originates in a study of blood T cells in healthy people across ages. Whole-study context: Template switching captured about one barcoded beta molecule per two T cells.

A second PCR of 7 to 11 cycles used a sample-barcoded 5' primer and a J-beta primer mix. TCRdb reanalysed the 5' RACE reads using MiXCR and keeps one entry per CDR3 protein. Of more than 650,000 distinct CDR3 sequences listed, 20% to 30% were seen once; the top ten hold over 2.5%. J gave up 1 base and V 6 bases, and 7 bases lay outside the gene matches. Germline V gives CDR1 KGHDR, CDR2 SFDVKD. The CDR3 extends over 15 amino acids. This sample also appeared in a second study, on T cells of mothers and their children.

V usage is TRBV24-1 and J usage is TRBJ2-5, with 7 nucleotides matching TRBD1. Sequenced input: blood. This TCR came from a boy aged 5-17 years in good health. The CDR3 bases are TGTGCCACCAGTCCCAACAGGGGCCCCCAAGAGACCCAGTACTTC. It codes for CATSPNRGPQETQYF.